This passage covers 19 T cell receptor beta chains from one sample sequenced in a study of blood T cell repertoires in COVID-19. The assay was immunoSEQ multiplex PCR, and TCRdb's table has in-frame clones only and misses some. The sample comprises just under 350,000 clones, approximately 90% of which are singletons, and around 3.5% rests with the top ten. What was sequenced was peripheral blood. These receptors were obtained from a woman under 30 who had recovered from COVID-19.

This clone was counted once. This sequence joins TRBV13 and TRBJ2-7; 9 nucleotides agree with TRBD2. J lost 6 bases, V lost 5 bases, and 20 bases had no gene match. There are 18 residues in the CDR3. The germline V gene has CDR1 PRHDT and CDR2 FYEKMQ (reference sequence). This CDR3 reads CASSRFPGALEREVEQYV. Written as DNA, the CDR3 is TGTGCCAGCAGCCGTTTTCCAGGCGCTTTGGAGCGGGAGGTCGAGCAGTACGTC.

The chain recombines TRBV5-6 with TRBJ2-1; unclear D gene. Trimming stripped 3 bases from V and 9 bases from J, with 7 bases between. This CDR3 contains 11 residues. Per germline, CDR1 SGHDT and CDR2 YYEEEE. In nucleotides, the CDR3 is TGTGCCAGCAGCTCTGGGCCTGAGCAGTTCTTC. It encodes CASSSGPEQFF.

This chain connects TRBV27 to TRBJ2-2; tentatively, D is TRBD2 (6 bases). Germline lookup yields CDR1 MNHEY and CDR2 SMNVEV (reference sequence). CDR3 size: 17 residues. V shed 6 bases and J shed 6 bases, with 23 bases lying between them. The CDR3: CASRSFVVEGLSGELFF. The CDR3 DNA sequence: TGTGCCAGCAGATCCTTTGTTGTGGAGGGGCTCTCCGGGGAGCTGTTTTTT.

This clone was counted a single time. The chain links TRBV6-5 to TRBJ2-7; 7 bases are a match to TRBD1. Germline CDR1 reads MNHEY; CDR2 reads SVGAGI. Losses at the gene ends were 6 bases for V and 3 bases for J; bases not matched to a gene: 5. The CDR3 sequence is 13 residues long. The CDR3 region is CASRDYRGYEQYV. The CDR3 coding sequence is TGTGCCAGCAGGGATTACAGGGGCTACGAGCAGTACGTC.

The V gene is TRBV19, the J gene TRBJ2-2; D uncertain. This CDR3 is built from 16 residues. The germline CDR1 and CDR2 sequences are LNHDA and SQIVND (reference sequence). V gave up 4 bases and J gave up 0 bases, with 12 bases separating them. The CDR3 DNA follows: TGTGCCAGTAGTAGACGAGGAACATCGAACACCGGGGAGCTGTTTTTT. Translation: CASSRRGTSNTGELFF.

V usage is TRBV9 and J usage is TRBJ1-1; D might be TRBD1 (5 bases). This CDR3 has 15 residues. Looked up from germline, CDR1 is SGDLS and CDR2 is YYNGEE. V was pared by 6 bases and J by 3 bases, with 18 bases between. This chain's CDR3 is CASKPREGRYTEAFF. CDR3 DNA: TGTGCCAGCAAACCCCGGGAGGGGAGGTACACTGAAGCTTTCTTT. The whole variable domain, remainder taken from reference TRBV9 and TRBJ1-1, is DSGVTQTPKHLITATGQRVTLRCSPRSGDLSVYWYQQSLDQGLQFLIQYYNGEERAKGNILERFSAQQFPDLHSELNLSSLELGDSALYFCASKPREGRYTEAFFGQGTRLTVV.

This sequence joins TRBV7-2 and TRBJ2-5; 9 bases map to TRBD2. Germline CDR1 reads SGHTA; CDR2 reads FQGNSA. The CDR3 runs 18 residues. J gave up 3 bases and V 1 base, and 12 bases lay outside the gene matches. The CDR3 loop is CASSLGGGRAFRKETQYF. CDR3 bases: TGTGCCAGCAGCTTAGGGGGCGGGAGGGCCTTTAGGAAAGAGACCCAGTACTTC.

Only one count was recorded for this clone. This chain joins TRBV12-5 and TRBJ2-5; possible D gene TRBD1, 5 bases. Germline CDR1 LGHNT, CDR2 FRNRAP. The V and J ends lost 7 bases and 5 bases respectively, with 17 bases between them. This CDR3 contains 14 residues. The DNA of the CDR3 is TGTGCTAGTGCCCCGGTGCCCGCAGGGGAGACCCAGTACTTC. The encoded protein is CASAPVPAGETQYF.

V is TRBV30 and J is TRBJ2-3; 11 bases are a match to TRBD2. The CDR3 has 15 residues. Germline loops: CDR1 GTSNPN, CDR2 SVGIG (reference sequence). V lost 5 bases, J lost 6 bases, and 10 bases stayed unmatched. This CDR3 reads CAWSGASGRRDTQYF. The CDR3 bases are TGTGCCTGGTCAGGGGCTAGCGGGAGGAGGGATACGCAGTATTTT.

The chain joins TRBV18 to TRBJ2-2; 7 nucleotides agree with TRBD2. CDR1 is KGHSH, CDR2 LQKENI, per germline. Trimming at V came to 1 base and at J to 3 bases, leaving 5 bases not matched to a gene. This CDR3 region has 16 residues. The CDR3: CASSPREGGDTGELFF. CDR3 in DNA: TGTGCCAGCTCACCACGGGAGGGAGGAGACACCGGGGAGCTGTTTTTT. The full variable domain, completed using reference TRBV18 and TRBJ2-2, is NAGVMQNPRHLVRRRGQEARLRCSPMKGHSHVYWYRQLPEEGLKFMVYLQKENIIDESGMPKERFSAEFPKEGPSILRIQQVVRGDSAAYFCASSPREGGDTGELFFGEGSRLTVL.

V is TRBV5-1 and J is TRBJ2-1; 8 nucleotides line up with TRBD2. Germline V gene sequence: CDR1 SGHRS, CDR2 YFSETQ. This CDR3 region has 14 residues. The V segment lost 6 bases and the J segment 6 bases; nucleotides outside the gene matches: 8. DNA for the CDR3: TGCGCCAGCAAGGCGGGAGGACCCGTCAATGAGCAGTTCTTC. As protein: CASKAGGPVNEQFF.

This clone was found once. The genes are TRBV11-2 and TRBJ1-1; a possible D gene is TRBD1 (5 bases). The CDR3 contains 12 residues. Germline CDR1 is SGHAT and CDR2 is FQNNGV. Trimming removed 1 base from V and 10 bases from J, with 10 bases in between. CDR3: CASSLVQGRAFF. The DNA of the CDR3 is TGTGCCAGCAGCTTAGTGCAGGGTAGAGCTTTCTTT.

The chain employs TRBV4-3 and TRBJ2-2; TRBD1 agrees at 9 bases. CDR3 length: 17 residues. CDR1 and CDR2 from the germline V gene are LGHNA and YSLEER. The ends lost 2 bases at V and 3 bases at J; junction bases unmatched: 7. This CDR3 is CASSQQPGQGYTGELFF. CDR3 in DNA: TGCGCCAGCAGCCAACAACCGGGACAGGGATACACCGGGGAGCTGTTTTTT.

The rearrangement links TRBV4-1 to TRBJ1-3; no firm D call. In germline, CDR1 is MGHRA, CDR2 YSYEKL. V lost 4 bases and J 1 base, leaving 17 bases between the germline ends. The CDR3 is 17 amino acids. The CDR3 loop is CASSLWEGIGSGNTIYF. The DNA for the CDR3 is TGCGCCAGCAGCCTCTGGGAGGGAATAGGGTCTGGAAACACCATATATTTT.

This clone was recorded only once. The chain has TRBV3-1 (or the pseudogene TRBV3-2) and TRBJ2-2, with a possible D match to TRBD2 (6 bases). The CDR3 extends over 17 amino acids. Germline loops: CDR1 LGHDT, CDR2 YNNKEL (reference sequence). The V end was cut by 1 base, the J end by 5 bases, with 17 bases between. CDR3 region: CASSQGWISGPTGELFF. CDR3 coding DNA: TGTGCCAGCAGCCAAGGATGGATTAGCGGACCAACCGGGGAGCTGTTTTTT.

This chain joins TRBV7-2 and TRBJ2-2, with D maybe TRBD1 (6 bases). Trimming cost V 4 bases and J 0 bases, with 15 bases left between them. CDR3 length: 17 residues. Germline assignment: CDR1 SGHTA and CDR2 FQGNSA. The CDR3 coding sequence is TGTGCCAGCAGCTCCGCGGTACAGGGCCCGAACACCGGGGAGCTGTTTTTT. Translating gives CASSSAVQGPNTGELFF. The variable domain in full, completed from reference TRBV7-2 and TRBJ2-2, reads GAGVSQSPSNKVTEKGKDVELRCDPISGHTALYWYRQSLGQGLEFLIYFQGNSAPDKSGLPSDRFSAERTGGSVSTLTIQRTQQEDSAVYLCASSSAVQGPNTGELFFGEGSRLTVL.

The rearrangement joins TRBV27 to TRBJ1-1; unclear D gene. Deletions cut 0 bases from V and 1 base from J, with 12 bases between. The CDR3 contains 16 residues. The germline CDR1 and CDR2 sequences are MNHEY and SMNVEV (reference sequence). The CDR3 region is CASSLSALSGNTEAFF. CDR3 bases: TGTGCCAGCAGTTTATCTGCTCTTTCGGGGAACACTGAAGCTTTCTTT.

The rearrangement uses TRBV10-3 and TRBJ2-3; 10 bases agree with TRBD2. Germline CDR1 and CDR2: ENHRY and SYGVKD. The CDR3 is 17 residues long. V dropped 4 bases and J dropped 2; count of bases not matched to a gene: 9. The CDR3 DNA reads TGTGCCATCAGTGCGCCAATAGCGGGAGGATACACAGATACGCAGTATTTT. Residues: CAISAPIAGGYTDTQYF.

The chain couples TRBV12-5 to TRBJ1-1; TRBD1 agrees at 9 bases. The CDR3 extends over 13 amino acids. Germline CDR1 and CDR2: LGHNT and FRNRAP. CDR3 coding DNA: TGTGCAGGGACAGGGTTGGGGGGCACTGAAGCTTTCTTT. The encoded protein is CAGTGLGGTEAFF.